This T cell receptor (beta chain) came from a study of cytomegalovirus exposure and HLA in healthy donors. Background on the study: An earlier analysis identified 117 million unique TCR beta sequences in approximately 170 million T cells. Early released data comprised 75 million to 100 million unique TCRs from HLA-typed donors. General study results and limits: In a later analysis, most CMV-associated TCR beta chains appeared HLA-restricted. Most likely, a cluster of highly shared sequence variants arose as a sequencing artifact.

Germline-derived CDR1 and CDR2 are SGHTA and FQGNSA. V was pared by 4 bases and J by 2 bases, with 6 bases between. There are 14 residues in the CDR3. For this clone: Antigen: not known.

The PCR had 60 Vbeta and 13 Jbeta primers. Using immunoSEQ multiplex PCR, the repertoire was profiled, and TCRdb retains in-frame clones only, with some absent. This sample has some 130,000 clones, with around 83% found just once. This TCR was sampled from a girl aged 2 to 10 in good health and CMV-seronegative. The specimen was PBMCs. The rearrangement uses TRBV7-2 and TRBJ2-6; D is uncertain. CDR3 in DNA: TGTGCCAGCAGCTCCCCTCCTGGGGCCAACGTCCTGACTTTC. Translation gives CASSSPPGANVLTF.